Listed below are T cell receptor beta chains from one sample, sequenced in a study of shared clonotypes between healthy human individuals. Produced via immunoSEQ multiplex PCR; TCRdb's table is partial and in-frame only. The sample has about 560,000 clones; around 77% are singletons. The sequenced sample consisted of PBMCs. The receptors were gathered from a middle-aged woman in good health. Some clones in this sample may be carry-over from other donors' samples. Each CDR3 is given with its conserved first and last residue. Fields, in order: J gene, V gene, clone size, CDR3 length, CDR3 protein. Where a row states a size, it is once, few, many or the class of an expanded clone; other rows omit it.

J: TRBJ2-2; V: TRBV19; size: -; length: 18; CDR3: CASSIFSGRAWSGGELFF
J: TRBJ2-7; V: TRBV7-6; size: -; length: 16; CDR3: CASSPRRTANSYEQYF
J: TRBJ2-1; V: TRBV4-1; size: few; length: 13; CDR3: CASSQVERDEQFF
J: TRBJ1-2; V: TRBV19; size: -; length: 13; CDR3: CASSIDLGYGYTF
J: TRBJ1-1; V: TRBV7-9; size: -; length: 15; CDR3: CASSLRQQMNTEAFF
J: TRBJ2-5; V: TRBV29-1; size: -; length: 9; CDR3: CSAPRGQYF
J: TRBJ2-7; V: TRBV9; size: -; length: 13; CDR3: CASSVAGSYEQYF
J: TRBJ1-1; V: TRBV5-5; size: -; length: 13; CDR3: CASSFQPNTEAFF
J: TRBJ1-3; V: TRBV7-3; size: once; length: 15; CDR3: CASSASGTIGNTIYF
J: TRBJ2-5; V: TRBV6-1; size: -; length: 17; CDR3: CASSDFGGGHWMETQYF
J: TRBJ1-4; V: TRBV5-5; size: few; length: 15; CDR3: CASSLVGQGDEKLFF
J: TRBJ1-1; V: TRBV11-2; size: -; length: 15; CDR3: CASSLAGTAAFEAFF
J: TRBJ1-2; V: TRBV6-5; size: -; length: 15; CDR3: CASSQRTGMLYGYTF
J: TRBJ1-6; V: TRBV18; size: -; length: 16; CDR3: CASSPTAFSYNSPLHF
J: TRBJ2-2; V: TRBV28; size: -; length: 12; CDR3: CASSTYRGELFF
J: TRBJ2-1; V: TRBV19; size: -; length: 16; CDR3: CASSPQVAGAYNEQFF
J: TRBJ2-7; V: TRBV7-9; size: -; length: 12; CDR3: CASSLWRDEQYF
J: TRBJ2-4; V: TRBV10-3; size: -; length: 16; CDR3: CAISEGQGITKNIQYF
J: TRBJ2-3; V: TRBV29-1; size: -; length: 12; CDR3: CSVARGSDTQYF
J: TRBJ2-3; V: TRBV2; size: few; length: 15; CDR3: CASKGLAGVADTQYF
J: TRBJ2-5; V: TRBV29-1; size: once; length: 11; CDR3: CSVELAGQQYF
J: TRBJ1-1; V: TRBV2; size: -; length: 17; CDR3: CASSGGTWVGMNTEAFF
J: TRBJ1-4; V: TRBV4-2; size: few; length: 14; CDR3: CASSRNRGNEKLFF
J: TRBJ1-4; V: TRBV30; size: -; length: 15; CDR3: CAWSDEGSGGEKLFF
J: TRBJ2-5; V: TRBV2; size: -; length: 13; CDR3: CASSRAPQETQYF
J: TRBJ1-5; V: TRBV15; size: -; length: 17; CDR3: CATSRDRFLESNQPQHF
J: TRBJ2-3; V: TRBV5-4; size: -; length: 15; CDR3: CASSSRREGTDTQYF
J: TRBJ2-7; V: TRBV7-3; size: -; length: 16; CDR3: CASSLYGQGIGYEQYF
J: TRBJ2-4; V: TRBV5-1; size: -; length: 15; CDR3: CASTRDSLAKNIQYF
J: TRBJ2-1; V: TRBV29-1; size: few; length: 14; CDR3: CSVETAGEYNEQFF
J: TRBJ2-7; V: TRBV7-2; size: -; length: 15; CDR3: CASSLAPTSWYEQYF
J: TRBJ2-7; V: TRBV5-1; size: -; length: 19; CDR3: CASSLVLSSGRGVTYEQYF
J: TRBJ2-1; V: TRBV4-3; size: -; length: 18; CDR3: CASSQEPSTGGAYNEQFF
J: TRBJ2-5; V: TRBV6-6; size: -; length: 14; CDR3: CASSYMASQETQYF
J: TRBJ2-7; V: TRBV28; size: once; length: 13; CDR3: CASSISWAHEQYF
J: TRBJ2-7; V: TRBV10-3; size: once; length: 13; CDR3: CAISDWGVGEQYF
J: TRBJ1-4; V: TRBV18; size: few; length: 16; CDR3: CASSPAPGGANEKLFF
J: TRBJ2-1; V: TRBV29-1; size: -; length: 13; CDR3: CSVQDSLINEQFF
J: TRBJ2-7; V: TRBV4-1; size: -; length: 13; CDR3: CASSPRVSYEQYF
J: TRBJ2-1; V: TRBV20-1; size: -; length: 10; CDR3: CSALNNEQFF
J: TRBJ1-2; V: TRBV4-1; size: -; length: 15; CDR3: CASSLPGTGARGYTF
J: TRBJ1-6; V: TRBV6-6; size: many; length: 13; CDR3: CASSYTDRGPLHF
J: TRBJ1-2; V: TRBV4-3; size: -; length: 13; CDR3: CASSQDGAYGYTF
J: TRBJ2-3; V: TRBV9; size: -; length: 16; CDR3: CASSGTSGSGVDTQYF
J: TRBJ1-5; V: TRBV7-2; size: -; length: 15; CDR3: CASSPTGQINQPQHF
J: TRBJ1-5; V: TRBV28; size: -; length: 14; CDR3: CASSLLPRGQPQHF
J: TRBJ2-4; V: TRBV28; size: -; length: 16; CDR3: CASRSQGASAKNIQYF
J: TRBJ1-1; V: TRBV28; size: -; length: 12; CDR3: CASSTGGTEAFF
J: TRBJ2-7; V: TRBV6-6; size: -; length: 15; CDR3: CASSSTEPSVLEQYF